Given below is one T cell receptor beta chain in context. Antigen: not known. These data come from a study of Graves' ophthalmopathy and Graves' hyperthyroidism. General study findings and limits: At roughly 67% sensitivity and approximately 74% specificity, the model predicted progression of the ophthalmopathy. In blood, most expanded thyroid clonotypes above 0.001 frequency were also detected.

TCR beta CDR3 amplification used RNA transcripts. First-round RT-PCR relied on HTBI primers, and a second-round multiplex PCR came next. One entry per CDR3 protein results from TCRdb running MiXCR on the multiplex PCR reads. The sample contains about 640,000 distinct CDR3 sequences, over 40% of which appear only once. Lactation, pregnancy, uncontrolled infections and other autoimmune diseases were all grounds for excluding patients. Each diagnosis was determined on the basis of clinical symptoms, serum thyroxine, TRAb, thyroid ultrasound and orbital computed tomography. CDR1 is ENHRY, CDR2 SYGVKD, per germline. The CDR3 spans 13 residues. Trimming shortened V by 7 bases and J by 4 bases, and 12 bases separated the two germline ends.

Sequencing used peripheral blood. This clonotype originated in an adult man with Graves' ophthalmopathy. The genes are TRBV10-3 and TRBJ2-3; no reliable D call. DNA of the CDR3: TGTGCCATCACCGGCGGCCCCCCAGATACGCAGTATTTT. It translates to CAITGGPPDTQYF.